What follows are 30 T cell receptor beta chains derived from one specimen sequenced in a study of tissue T cells after allogeneic stem cell transplantation. Produced via immunoSEQ multiplex PCR; TCRdb's table is partial and in-frame only. Here the sample spans roughly 7,700 clones, roughly 38% being singletons. Noted time point: mouse harvest day 14 after allogeneic transplant. The graft held 10^6 splenic CD5+ T cells and 10^7 T-cell-depleted bone marrow cells. Material: skin. The receptor set was obtained from a female BALB/c mouse given C57BL/6 T cells with graft-versus-host disease after an allogeneic hematopoietic cell transplant.

This clone is classed as medium-sized. Gene and germline names: mouse. Sequencing ends 1 residue short of the CDR3 end; the germline J gene provides the rest. The genes are TRBV29 and TRBJ2-5; D is ambiguous. Germline V gene sequence: CDR1 MSHET, CDR2 SYDVDS. The CDR3 loop spans 12 amino acids. V dropped 8 bases and J dropped 3 bases, with 9 bases sitting between them. CDR3: CASPRHQDTQYF. The covered CDR3 bases are TGTGCTAGCCCTCGACATCAAGACACCCAGTAC.

This clone has more than one count but fewer than ten. Gene names denote mouse genes. Read coverage stops 1 residue before the CDR3 terminus; the germline J gene supplies the remainder. V usage is TRBV26 and J usage is TRBJ2-5; TRBD2 matches at 10 bases. The V segment lost 2 bases and the J segment 6 bases; nucleotides outside the gene matches: 5. Germline V gene lookup returns CDR1 KGHPV and CDR2 FQNQEV (reference sequence). This CDR3 contains 15 residues. The CDR3 bases that were read are TGTGCCAGCAGTCTGGGCTGGGGGGGCGCGGACACCCAGTAC. The encoded protein is CASSLGWGGADTQY. The complete CDR3 protein is CASSLGWGGADTQYF.

This clone was detected a few times. Mouse germline and gene names are used. The CDR3 end falls 1 residue outside the read, so it is completed with the germline J gene. The chain joins TRBV24 to TRBJ1-4, with TRBD1 identical over 9 bases. V lost 5 bases, J lost 7 bases, and 5 bases stayed unmatched. Germline V CDR1 and CDR2: KGHTA, FRNEEI. The CDR3 consists of 14 residues. Partial CDR3 DNA: TGTGCCAGCAGTAGAAGACAGGGGGTCGAAAGATTATTT. This sequence encodes CASSRRQGVERLF. The full-length CDR3 reads as CASSRRQGVERLFF.

With regard to this clone: A much larger clone differs from this one at a single base, so this may be a read error. The listed genes are named as in mouse. Coverage ceases 1 residue before the CDR3 finishes, and the germline J gene fills in the end. V gene TRBV13-1 combines with J gene TRBJ2-5; TRBD2 matches 9 bases. With V trimmed by 5 bases and J by 4 bases, 2 bases remained unmatched. Germline V lookup: CDR1 NSHNY, CDR2 SYGAGN. CDR3 size: 13 residues. CDR3 loop: CASRLGGKDTQYF. The sequenced CDR3 bases are TGTGCCAGCAGACTGGGGGGAAAAGACACCCAGTAC.

This clone was counted a few times. The listed genes are named as in mouse. The read is 1 residue too short to cover the CDR3 end, so that end is filled in from the germline J gene. This rearrangement joins TRBV31 to TRBJ2-4; a weak D match, TRBD2 (5 bases). The CDR3 is 13 residues long. Germline V gene data show CDR1 as GKSSPN and CDR2 as SITVG. The V and J ends lost 3 bases and 0 bases respectively, with 7 bases between them. The part of the CDR3 DNA that was read is TGTGCCTGGAGGGACTTTAGTCAAAACACCTTGTAC. This sequence encodes CAWRDFSQNTLY. The CDR3 in its entirety is CAWRDFSQNTLYF.

This clone came up a few times. The listed genes are named as in mouse. Read sequence stops 1 residue before the CDR3 end, and the germline J gene provides the missing end. V and J are TRBV13-1 and TRBJ2-2; no definite D call. CDR1 and CDR2 (germline): NSHNY, SYGAGN. The CDR3 extends over 12 amino acids. With 4 bases removed from V and 0 bases from J, the gap between germline ends came to 1 base. This CDR3 reads CASSTNTGQLYF. The sequenced CDR3 bases are TGTGCCAGCAGTACAAACACCGGGCAGCTCTAC.

This clone is categorized as medium-sized. Germline and genes here are mouse. The CDR3 goes on 1 residue after the read ends, and that part is filled in from the germline J gene. J is TRBJ1-2 and V is TRBV2; unclear D gene. CDR3 size: 14 residues. Trimming took 0 bases from V and 3 from J, leaving 8 bases between them. Germline lookup yields CDR1 LGHNA and CDR2 YSYQKL. The CDR3 loop reads CASSQERGHSDYTF. The covered CDR3 bases are TGTGCCAGCAGCCAAGAACGCGGGCACTCCGACTACACC.

This clone was detected a few times. Mouse names are used for the genes. From the germline J gene comes the end of the CDR3, since the read stops 1 residue before it. This chain joins TRBV24 and TRBJ1-6, with TRBD1 identical over 7 bases. TRBJ1-6 belongs to the ORF category, with a function that is uncertain. V lost 0 bases and J lost 5; bases outside the gene matches: 4. Germline CDR1 and CDR2: KGHTA and FRNEEI. This CDR3 has 16 residues. The part of the CDR3 DNA that was read is TGTGCCAGCAGTCTGTATGAGACAGGGAATAATTCGCCCCTCTAC. It translates to CASSLYETGNNSPLY. The whole CDR3 region reads CASSLYETGNNSPLYF.

Comments on this clone: Mouse names are used for the genes. The CDR3 end is not reached by the read, which stops 1 residue before it; the germline J gene fills it in. V gene TRBV3 combines with J gene TRBJ2-7; D call uncertain. CDR1 is SNHLY, CDR2 FYNGKV, per germline (reference sequence). With 1 base removed from V and 0 bases from J, the gap between germline ends came to 7 bases. This CDR3 is built from 14 residues. The CDR3 bases that were read are TGTGCCAGCAGCTTAGACAGTAGCTCCTATGAACAGTAC. Protein: CASSLDSSSYEQY. The whole CDR3 region reads CASSLDSSSYEQYF.

This clone appeared a few times. The gene names here belong to mouse. This CDR3 is CASSFRDQAPLF. The covered CDR3 bases are TGTGCCAGCAGCTTCAGGGACCAGGCTCCGCTT. The V call is TRBV4, the J call TRBJ1-5; perhaps TRBD1 as D (5 bases). Read data end 1 residue before the CDR3 end; the end is taken from the germline J gene. Trimming pared 4 bases from V and 5 bases from J, leaving 6 bases between. Germline V gene sequence: CDR1 LGHDT, CDR2 YNNKQL (reference sequence). The CDR3 runs to 12 residues.

With respect to this clone: These gene names are mouse names. CDR3 DNA, as far as it was read: TGTGCCTGGAGTCACGGGACAGGCTCCTATGAACAGTAC. It codes for CAWSHGTGSYEQY. The CDR3 as a whole reads CAWSHGTGSYEQYF. The chain employs TRBV31 and TRBJ2-7, with 8 bases matching TRBD1. The read stops 1 residue short of the end of the CDR3; the missing end is completed from the germline J gene. This CDR3 comprises 14 residues. Losses at the gene ends were 1 base for V and 0 bases for J; bases not matched to a gene: 2. CDR1 is GKSSPN, CDR2 SITVG, per germline.

Of note for this clone: Genes and germline are mouse. Coverage ceases 1 residue before the CDR3 finishes, and the germline J gene fills in the end. The chain joins TRBV26 to TRBJ2-3, with TRBD1 as a possible D gene (5 bases). Trimming pared 6 bases from V and 1 base from J, leaving 14 bases between. This CDR3 comprises 15 residues. The germline CDR1 and CDR2 sequences are KGHPV and FQNQEV (reference sequence). The sequenced part of the CDR3 DNA is TGTGCCAGCAGAGCCGTCAGGGTTGGTGCAGAAACGCTGTAT. Translated, it gives CASRAVRVGAETLY. The whole CDR3 protein is CASRAVRVGAETLYF.

On this clone itself: Genes and germline come from the mouse. The DNA ends 1 residue before the CDR3 does, and the rest of the CDR3 is filled in from the germline J gene. The rearrangement joins TRBV4 to TRBJ2-5; a possible D gene is TRBD2 (6 bases). Trimming removed 4 bases from V and 0 bases from J, with 11 bases in between. The CDR3 runs 15 residues. Germline CDR1 LGHDT, CDR2 YNNKQL (reference sequence). Partial CDR3 DNA: TGTGCCAGCAGCTTGACCTGGGGTAACCAAGACACCCAGTAC. Its protein is CASSLTWGNQDTQY. The full CDR3 protein is CASSLTWGNQDTQYF.

This clone came up a few times. Gene names and germline refer to mouse. Read sequence stops 1 residue before the CDR3 end, and the germline J gene provides the missing end. This chain joins TRBV23 and TRBJ2-2; no DNA check was done on the table's D call, TRBD1. The CDR3 is 16 residues long. Germline loops: CDR1 KGHTA, CDR2 FQNQQP. The CDR3 spells CSSSQVGQGGTGQLYF. The CDR3 bases that were read are TGCTCCAGCAGTCAAGTGGGACAGGGAGGCACCGGGCAGCTCTAC.

About this clone itself: Genes and germline are mouse. The DNA ends 1 residue before the CDR3 does, and the rest of the CDR3 is filled in from the germline J gene. The chain combines TRBV3 with TRBJ1-2; D ambiguous. CDR1 and CDR2 from the germline V gene are SNHLY and FYNGKV (reference sequence). V shed 5 bases and J shed 1 base, with 11 bases lying between them. The CDR3 has 14 residues. CDR3: CASSQSYKNSDYTF. The sequenced CDR3 bases are TGTGCCAGCAGCCAATCCTACAAAAACTCCGACTACACC.

In its sample, this clone is large. Germline and genes here are mouse. The read terminates 1 residue ahead of where the CDR3 ends, so the germline J gene completes it. The chain links TRBV13-1 to TRBJ1-2, with D possibly being TRBD1 (6 bases). Trimming took off 5 bases at V and 0 bases at J, with 8 bases between the two ends. This CDR3 comprises 13 residues. In germline, CDR1 is NSHNY, CDR2 SYGAGN. The CDR3 DNA, read in part, is TGTGCCAGCAGACAGGGCGCAAACTCCGACTACACC. It is translated as CASRQGANSDYT. The complete CDR3 protein is CASRQGANSDYTF.

With respect to this clone: These gene names are mouse names. The sequence runs out 1 residue before the end of the CDR3; the remainder is reconstructed from the germline J gene. This chain connects TRBV12-1 to TRBJ2-5, with 10 bases aligning to TRBD1. This CDR3 spans 15 amino acids. V gave up 2 bases and J gave up 6 bases; unmatched junction bases: 7. From germline, CDR1 is SGHSN and CDR2 HYEKVE. This chain's CDR3 is CASSPGQGGKDTQYF. The DNA read from the CDR3 is TGTGCCAGCTCTCCCGGACAGGGGGGGAAGGACACCCAGTAC.

This clone was counted a few times. Mouse germline and gene names are used. The read finishes 1 residue shy of the CDR3 end, and the germline J gene is used to complete it. The chain combines TRBV29 with TRBJ1-5; D call uncertain. This CDR3 is built from 13 residues. V lost 6 bases, J lost 0 bases, and 6 bases lay in between. Germline CDR1 reads MSHET; CDR2 reads SYDVDS. The CDR3 reads CASRQNNNQAPLF. The covered CDR3 bases are TGTGCTAGCAGACAGAATAACAACCAGGCTCCGCTT.

This clone was counted between two and nine times. Gene names and germline match the mouse. Read sequence stops 1 residue before the CDR3 end, and the germline J gene provides the missing end. The chain carries TRBV26 and TRBJ2-2; tentatively, D is TRBD1 (5 bases). There are 14 residues in the CDR3. With 4 bases removed from V and 0 bases from J, the gap between germline ends came to 6 bases. The V gene's germline CDR1 is KGHPV and CDR2 FQNQEV (reference sequence). The CDR3 spells CASSQTANTGQLYF. Incomplete CDR3 DNA: TGTGCCAGCAGTCAGACAGCAAACACCGGGCAGCTCTAC. The full variable domain, its missing parts supplied by reference TRBV26 and TRBJ2-2, is NSKVIQTPRYLVKGQGQKAKMRCIPEKGHPVVFWYQQNKNNEFKFLINFQNQEVLQQIDMTEKRFSAECPSNSPCSLEIQSSEAGDSALYLCASSQTANTGQLYFGEGSKLTVL.

About this clone: The genes are named according to mouse. The CDR3 end lies 1 residue beyond the end of the read and is filled in from the germline J gene. The chain is built from TRBV2 and TRBJ1-1, with a weak D call TRBD1 (5 bases). The V and J ends lost 0 bases and 4 bases respectively, with 9 bases between them. There are 14 residues in the CDR3. Germline CDR1 and CDR2: LGHNA and YSYQKL. Here the CDR3 reads CASSQDRAGTEVFF. CDR3 bases read: TGTGCCAGCAGCCAAGACAGGGCGGGCACAGAAGTCTTC.

By sample fraction, this clone is medium-sized. Genes and germline come from the mouse. The missing CDR3 end, 1 residue past where the read stops, is filled in from the germline J gene. The chain uses TRBV26 and TRBJ1-3; tentatively, D is TRBD1 (5 bases). Germline loops: CDR1 KGHPV, CDR2 FQNQEV (reference sequence). The CDR3 has 14 amino acids. Trimming stripped 6 bases from V and 0 bases from J, with 9 bases between. The CDR3 sequence: CASRSDNSGNTLYF. The CDR3 DNA, read in part, is TGTGCCAGCAGGTCGGACAATTCTGGAAATACGCTCTAT.

A word on this clone: Each gene name is a mouse one. With the read ending 1 residue before the CDR3 end, the germline J gene is used to fill in that end. This chain links TRBV14 with TRBJ2-1; 9 bases agree with TRBD2. The CDR3 totals 16 residues. Germline V CDR1 and CDR2: SGHDT, FRDEAV. The V gene end was trimmed by 5 bases and the J gene end by 0 bases; junction bases not matched to a gene: 6. CDR3: CASSSDWGYNYAEQFF. The DNA read from the CDR3 is TGTGCCAGCAGCTCCGACTGGGGGTATAACTATGCTGAGCAGTTC.

This clone was seen a few times. The gene names given are mouse names. With the read ending 1 residue before the CDR3 end, the germline J gene is used to fill in that end. The gene calls are TRBV26 and TRBJ1-1, with unresolved D. Germline loops: CDR1 KGHPV, CDR2 FQNQEV (reference sequence). The CDR3 is 14 residues long. With 1 base removed from V and 0 bases from J, the gap between germline ends came to 6 bases. The sequenced CDR3 bases are TGTGCCAGCAGTCTGTGGGCAGCAAACACAGAAGTCTTC. Protein: CASSLWAANTEVF. The CDR3 in full is CASSLWAANTEVFF.

With regard to this clone: Gene labels here are mouse ones. The sequenced fragment ends 1 residue before the CDR3 boundary, so the rest is inferred from the germline J gene. The V and J genes are TRBV2 and TRBJ2-7; either TRBD1 or TRBD2 may supply D (5 bases each). V was pared by 2 bases and J by 0 bases, with 8 bases between. Germline CDR1 LGHNA, CDR2 YSYQKL. The CDR3 has 14 residues. CDR3 loop: CASSQFGTSYEQYF. The CDR3 bases that were read are TGTGCCAGCAGCCAATTTGGGACCTCCTATGAACAGTAC.

Regarding this clone: Here the gene names and germline are mouse. Read coverage stops 1 residue before the CDR3 terminus; the germline J gene supplies the remainder. The chain joins TRBV23 to TRBJ1-3. CDR1 is KGHTA, CDR2 FQNQQP, per germline. This CDR3 region has 14 residues. The part of the CDR3 DNA that was read is TGCTCCAGCAGTCAGGGGAATTCTGGAAATACGCTCTAT. Its translation is CSSSQGNSGNTLY. The complete CDR3 reads CSSSQGNSGNTLYF.

Only a few counts were recorded for this clone. Gene names are the mouse ones. The CDR3 end falls 1 residue outside the read, so it is completed with the germline J gene. J is TRBJ2-5 and V is TRBV1, with 7 bases that match TRBD2. The CDR3 contains 14 residues. Looked up from germline, CDR1 is NSQYPW and CDR2 is LRSPGD (reference sequence). The V and J ends lost 1 base and 3 bases, in that order; junction bases with no gene match: 1. CDR3 DNA, as far as it was read: TGCACCTGCAGTGCAGGCTGGGGGCAAGACACCCAGTAC. Protein sequence: CTCSAGWGQDTQY. In full, the CDR3 is CTCSAGWGQDTQYF.

In its sample, this clone ranks as large (0.1 to 1%). Gene names and germline refer to mouse. The CDR3 end is not reached by the read, which stops 1 residue before it; the germline J gene fills it in. The chain has TRBV26 and TRBJ2-2; D remains ambiguous. Germline V gene data show CDR1 as KGHPV and CDR2 as FQNQEV (reference sequence). Trimming pared 2 bases from V and 6 bases from J, leaving 7 bases between. CDR3 length: 13 residues. This chain's CDR3 is CASSLGESGQLYF. The sequenced part of the CDR3 DNA is TGTGCCAGCAGTCTGGGGGAATCCGGGCAGCTCTAC.

A note on this clone: The genes and germline here are from mouse. The observed sequence ends 1 residue before the CDR3 terminus, with the missing tail filled in from the germline J gene. This sequence joins TRBV3 and TRBJ1-4; D is perhaps TRBD1 (6 bases). CDR3 size: 15 residues. The V gene's germline CDR1 is SNHLY and CDR2 FYNGKV (reference sequence). Between the trimmed V and J ends, which lost 4 bases and 3 bases, there was a span of 12 bases. The covered CDR3 bases are TGTGCCAGCAGCTCCCGGGACACAACCAACGAAAGATTATTT. This encodes CASSSRDTTNERLF. The entire CDR3 protein is CASSSRDTTNERLFF.

By share of the sample, this clone is medium-sized (0.01 to 0.1%). Genes here carry mouse names. The read terminates 1 residue before the CDR3 end, so the remaining end is supplied by the germline J gene. This chain joins TRBV20 and TRBJ2-7; 10 bases agree with TRBD2. The J segment lost 7 bases and the V segment lost 3 bases, leaving 9 bases of the junction unmatched. The germline CDR1 and CDR2 sequences are GFQATS and STVNSAI. The CDR3 is made up of 14 amino acids. The CDR3 reads CGASPSGGALEQYF. The part of the CDR3 DNA that was read is TGTGGTGCTAGCCCCTCTGGGGGGGCGCTGGAACAGTAC.

On this clone itself: Germline and genes: mouse. This CDR3 is CASSLSGGNTEVFF. Partial CDR3 DNA: TGTGCCAGCAGTCTGTCAGGGGGAAACACAGAAGTCTTC. The chain combines TRBV26 with TRBJ1-1, with TRBD1 as a possible D gene (6 bases). The CDR3 end is not reached by the read, which stops 1 residue before it; the germline J gene fills it in. With 0 bases removed from V and 1 base from J, the gap between germline ends came to 6 bases. Germline assignment: CDR1 KGHPV and CDR2 FQNQEV (reference sequence). The CDR3 contains 14 residues.